Each of the 8 T cell receptor beta chains below was sequenced from the same sample in a study of blood T cell repertoires in COVID-19. Measured with immunoSEQ multiplex PCR; TCRdb has only the in-frame clones, and not every one. Of about 190,000 clones listed, 80% to 90% are singletons. The sequencing sample was made of peripheral blood. The receptors originated from a woman in her 70s with active or convalescent COVID-19.

This clone showed up just a few times. This chain connects TRBV2 to TRBJ1-5; D perhaps matches TRBD1 (5 bases). The germline CDR1 and CDR2 sequences are SNHLY and FYNNEI. Trimming left V 4 bases short and J 4 bases short, with 14 bases between. The length of the CDR3 is 15 residues. Here the CDR3 DNA reads TGTGCCAGCAGTGCCTGGGGACTAGGGAATCAGCCCCAGCATTTT. It codes for CASSAWGLGNQPQHF. Looking up the rest from reference TRBV2 and TRBJ1-5 gives the full variable domain: EPEVTQTPSHQVTQMGQEVILRCVPISNHLYFYWYRQILGQKVEFLVSFYNNEISEKSEIFDDQFSVERPDGSNFTLKIRSTKLEDSAMYFCASSAWGLGNQPQHFGDGTRLSIL.

This chain uses TRBV13 with TRBJ2-1, with TRBD1 matching over 8 bases. V lost 3 bases, J lost 8 bases, and 3 bases stayed unmatched. CDR1 is PRHDT, CDR2 FYEKMQ, per germline (reference sequence). The CDR3 loop spans 13 amino acids. The CDR3 sequence: CASSFAGGDEQFF. CDR3 sequence (DNA): TGTGCCAGCAGCTTCGCAGGGGGCGATGAGCAGTTCTTC.

This chain connects TRBV19 to TRBJ1-1; D is perhaps TRBD1 (5 bases). Germline V CDR1 and CDR2: LNHDA, SQIVND (reference sequence). This CDR3 is built from 16 residues. V shed 3 bases and J shed 2 bases, with 16 bases lying between them. This CDR3 is CASSIKGSRGNTEAFF. DNA of the CDR3: TGTGCCAGTAGTATTAAGGGGTCACGAGGAAACACTGAAGCTTTCTTT.

The rearrangement links TRBV9 to TRBJ2-5, with 10 bases lining up with TRBD2. The V segment lost 0 bases and the J segment 7 bases; nucleotides outside the gene matches: 6. The CDR3 covers 15 residues. The germline V gene encodes CDR1 SGDLS and CDR2 YYNGEE. The CDR3 DNA follows: TGTGCCAGCAGCGTAGAGGCTAGCGGGAGCGGGACCCAGTACTTC. Residues: CASSVEASGSGTQYF. Using reference TRBV9 and TRBJ2-5 for the parts outside the CDR3, the full variable domain is DSGVTQTPKHLITATGQRVTLRCSPRSGDLSVYWYQQSLDQGLQFLIQYYNGEERAKGNILERFSAQQFPDLHSELNLSSLELGDSALYFCASSVEASGSGTQYFGPGTRLLVL.

The J gene is TRBJ2-1, the V gene TRBV7-3, with TRBD2 matching 7 bases. With V trimmed by 5 bases and J by 0 bases, 7 bases remained unmatched. The CDR3 loop spans 16 amino acids. CDR1 and CDR2 (germline): SGHTA, FQGTGA. The CDR3 is CASSQKGLSSYNEQFF. In nucleotides, the CDR3 is TGTGCCAGCAGCCAAAAGGGACTAAGCTCCTACAATGAGCAGTTCTTC.

This rearrangement joins TRBV5-5 to TRBJ2-7, with 10 nucleotides matching TRBD1. CDR3 length: 14 amino acids. Germline assignment: CDR1 SGHKS and CDR2 YYEKEE (reference sequence). V lost 5 bases and J lost 4; bases outside the gene matches: 6. CDR3 coding DNA: TGTGCCAGCAGTTCCGGGACAGGGGTATACGAGCAGTACTTC. Its translation: CASSSGTGVYEQYF.

This chain links TRBV9 with TRBJ1-2; D gene uncertain. V was cut by 0 bases and J by 4 bases, with 4 bases left in between. The germline V gene encodes CDR1 SGDLS and CDR2 YYNGEE. This CDR3 contains 12 residues. CDR3 amino acids: CASSVDSYGYTF. The CDR3 coding sequence is TGTGCCAGCAGCGTAGACAGCTATGGCTACACCTTC.

The chain has TRBV5-1 and TRBJ2-2; TRBD2 agrees at 7 bases. The CDR3 contains 15 residues. Per germline, CDR1 SGHRS and CDR2 YFSETQ. With 0 bases clipped from V and 1 base from J, the junction kept 0 bases outside the gene matches. The CDR3 reads CASSLGEGNTGELFF. In nucleotides, the CDR3 is TGCGCCAGCAGCTTGGGGGAGGGGAACACCGGGGAGCTGTTTTTT.